The present TCR beta chain was sequenced within a study of T cell changes during pregnancy in multiple sclerosis (dated by TCRdb to about 2019). Regarding the research as a whole: The study looked at changes in the T cell repertoire across pregnancy in women with multiple sclerosis.

Library method: the immunoSEQ multiplex PCR assay. This is the immuneACCESS table as TCRdb keeps it, with only in-frame sequences that have V and J called. A part of the clones is gone; compared with another copy, unresolved V genes explain less than half, and the rest is unexplained. The sample includes over 45,000 clones, with approximately 93% observed a single time. 2.6% of the sample is held by the ten biggest clonotypes. CDR1 and CDR2 (LNHDA, SQIVND) derive from the germline V gene (reference sequence). V has 2 bases trimmed and J has 6 bases trimmed; junction bases matching no gene number 3. The CDR3 runs 14 residues from the cysteine to the phenylalanine. Kept here is only the CDR3 DNA, which spans 42 bases and is read in frame from base 1. Note on this clone: The antigen it recognizes is unknown. Base qualities are not recorded, but no much larger clone differs from it by a single base.

The sequence came from a female donor with multiple sclerosis, enrolled in a pregnancy study. Material: CD8+ T cells from peripheral blood mononuclear cells, obtained in the third trimester of pregnancy. This sequence uses TRBV19 and TRBJ2-1, and TRBD2 aligns with 8 junction nucleotides. DNA sequence: TGTGCCAGTAGTATATCGGGAGGGTCCAATGAGCAGTTCTTC. Its protein product is CASSISGGSNEQFF.